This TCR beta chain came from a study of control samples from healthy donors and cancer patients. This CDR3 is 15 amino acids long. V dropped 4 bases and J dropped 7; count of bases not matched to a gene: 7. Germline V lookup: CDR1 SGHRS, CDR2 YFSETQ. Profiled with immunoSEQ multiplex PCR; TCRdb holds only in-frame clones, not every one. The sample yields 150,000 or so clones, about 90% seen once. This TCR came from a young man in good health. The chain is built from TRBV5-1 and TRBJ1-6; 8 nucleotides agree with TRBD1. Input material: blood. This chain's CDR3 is CASSRQTGDNSPLHF. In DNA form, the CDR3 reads TGCGCCAGCAGCAGACAGACAGGGGACAATTCACCCCTCCACTTT.